These T cell receptor beta chains were read from a single sample in a study of blood T cell repertoires in COVID-19. Assay: immunoSEQ multiplex PCR; the TCRdb copy retains only in-frame clones and omits some. Counted here are about 350,000 clones, over 70% occurring once; the ten biggest clones make up about 6%. Material: peripheral blood. These receptors were obtained from a woman in her forties or fifties with COVID-19, enrolled during active disease. Both conserved end residues are part of each CDR3. D genes are given only for firm matches. A clone size is listed for some rows: how often the clone was seen (once, few, many), or a class if it is expanded.

abundance: .
v_gene: TRBV2
j_gene: TRBJ1-2
d_gene: .
CDR3nt: TGTGCCAGCAGTCCCCAGGGGTACGGGCCTAGCACCTTC
CDR3aa: CASSPQGYGPSTF

abundance: .
v_gene: TRBV6-1
j_gene: TRBJ2-5
d_gene: .
CDR3nt: TGTGCCAGCAGTGAATTCCGGCTAGCGCAAGAGACCCAGTACTTC
CDR3aa: CASSEFRLAQETQYF

abundance: .
v_gene: TRBV5-5
j_gene: TRBJ2-5
d_gene: TRBD2
CDR3nt: TGTGCCAGCAGCTCCCTTTCGGGGGGGCCAGAGACCCAGTACTTC
CDR3aa: CASSSLSGGPETQYF

abundance: once
v_gene: TRBV14
j_gene: TRBJ1-1
d_gene: TRBD1
CDR3nt: TGTGCCAGCAGCAATCGGGACAGACGCACTGAAGCTTTCTTT
CDR3aa: CASSNRDRRTEAFF

abundance: .
v_gene: TRBV7-7
j_gene: TRBJ2-3
d_gene: .
CDR3nt: TGTGCCAGCAGCTTAGGGGGAGGATCAGGCACAGATACGCAGTATTTT
CDR3aa: CASSLGGGSGTDTQYF

abundance: .
v_gene: TRBV4-3
j_gene: TRBJ1-1
d_gene: .
CDR3nt: TGCGCCAGCAGCCAAGCCATACAGTCAGTCATGAACACTGAAGCTTTCTTT
CDR3aa: CASSQAIQSVMNTEAFF

abundance: .
v_gene: TRBV11-3
j_gene: TRBJ2-5
d_gene: TRBD1
CDR3nt: TGTGCCAGCAGCTTAGTCAGGGGGGAGACCCAGTACTTC
CDR3aa: CASSLVRGETQYF

abundance: .
v_gene: TRBV4-3
j_gene: TRBJ2-7
d_gene: TRBD1
CDR3nt: TGCGCCAGCAGCCCCGGGACAGGGACCTACGAGCAGTACTTC
CDR3aa: CASSPGTGTYEQYF

abundance: .
v_gene: TRBV29-1
j_gene: TRBJ2-3
d_gene: .
CDR3nt: TGCAGCGTTGTACTAGGAGCTTCCACAGATACGCAGTATTTT
CDR3aa: CSVVLGASTDTQYF

abundance: .
v_gene: TRBV19
j_gene: TRBJ1-5
d_gene: TRBD1
CDR3nt: TGTGCCAGTAGACCTGACAGGGTTTTTAATCAGCCCCAGCATTTT
CDR3aa: CASRPDRVFNQPQHF

abundance: .
v_gene: TRBV10-2
j_gene: TRBJ2-7
d_gene: TRBD1
CDR3nt: TGCGCCAGCAGTGAGGGGGGACAGGGGTTCTACGAGCAGTACTTC
CDR3aa: CASSEGGQGFYEQYF

abundance: .
v_gene: TRBV14
j_gene: TRBJ1-4
d_gene: .
CDR3nt: TGTGCCAGCAGCCAAGATCTTGCGGGGGCGAATGAAAAACTGTTTTTT
CDR3aa: CASSQDLAGANEKLFF

abundance: .
v_gene: TRBV5-1
j_gene: TRBJ2-5
d_gene: TRBD2
CDR3nt: TGCGCCAGCAGCTTACCCGTAGCGGGAGCTAACACCGAGACCCAGTACTTC
CDR3aa: CASSLPVAGANTETQYF

abundance: once
v_gene: TRBV7-2
j_gene: TRBJ2-3
d_gene: TRBD2
CDR3nt: TGTGCCAGCAGCTTAGGACTAGCGGGAGGGGTAAATACGCAGTATTTT
CDR3aa: CASSLGLAGGVNTQYF

abundance: .
v_gene: TRBV18
j_gene: TRBJ2-3
d_gene: TRBD2
CDR3nt: TGTGCCAGCTCACTAAGGACGGGAGGTACAGATACGCAGTATTTT
CDR3aa: CASSLRTGGTDTQYF

abundance: .
v_gene: TRBV29-1
j_gene: TRBJ1-2
d_gene: TRBD1
CDR3nt: TGCAGCGGGACAGGGGAAGCTAACTATGGCTACACCTTC
CDR3aa: CSGTGEANYGYTF

abundance: .
v_gene: TRBV19
j_gene: TRBJ1-5
d_gene: TRBD1
CDR3nt: TGTGCCAGTAGTATTGGACAGGGATACCAGCCCCAGCATTTT
CDR3aa: CASSIGQGYQPQHF

abundance: .
v_gene: TRBV7-3
j_gene: TRBJ2-1
d_gene: .
CDR3nt: TGTGCCAGCAGCCCAAGGGGGGAGGGCCCAGATGAGCAGTTCTTC
CDR3aa: CASSPRGEGPDEQFF

abundance: .
v_gene: TRBV27
j_gene: TRBJ1-3
d_gene: .
CDR3nt: TGTGCCACCCTGGGAAACACCATATATTTT
CDR3aa: CATLGNTIYF

abundance: .
v_gene: TRBV6-1
j_gene: TRBJ2-3
d_gene: TRBD2
CDR3nt: TGTGCCAGCAGTGGAAGGGCTAGCGGGCTAGGGGATACGCAGTATTTT
CDR3aa: CASSGRASGLGDTQYF

abundance: .
v_gene: TRBV4-1
j_gene: TRBJ2-4
d_gene: TRBD1
CDR3nt: TGCGCCAGCAGCCTAGGACAGGGATTGGGCGGGGACATTCAGTACTTC
CDR3aa: CASSLGQGLGGDIQYF

abundance: .
v_gene: TRBV4-3
j_gene: TRBJ2-1
d_gene: .
CDR3nt: TGCGCCAGCAGCCAAGAAGGATTGGGCTACCTATACAATGAGCAGTTCTTC
CDR3aa: CASSQEGLGYLYNEQFF

abundance: .
v_gene: TRBV5-1
j_gene: TRBJ2-1
d_gene: TRBD2
CDR3nt: TGCGCCAGCAGCTTGCTTACTAGCGGGAGCTGGGATGAGCAGTTCTTC
CDR3aa: CASSLLTSGSWDEQFF

abundance: .
v_gene: TRBV19
j_gene: TRBJ2-1
d_gene: .
CDR3nt: TGTGCCAGTAGGGCGAGTATGCGGAATGAGCAGTTCTTC
CDR3aa: CASRASMRNEQFF

abundance: .
v_gene: TRBV6-5
j_gene: TRBJ2-7
d_gene: .
CDR3nt: TGTGCCAGCAGTTACACAGGGTTCCACGAGCAGTACTTC
CDR3aa: CASSYTGFHEQYF

abundance: few
v_gene: TRBV19
j_gene: TRBJ1-5
d_gene: TRBD1
CDR3nt: TGTGCCAGTACCCCCCGGACAGGACAGCCCCAGCATTTT
CDR3aa: CASTPRTGQPQHF

abundance: .
v_gene: TRBV13
j_gene: TRBJ2-3
d_gene: TRBD2
CDR3nt: TGTGCCAGCAATTGGCGGACTAGCGGGAGGGCTCCCCACACAGATACGCAGTATTTT
CDR3aa: CASNWRTSGRAPHTDTQYF

abundance: once
v_gene: TRBV18
j_gene: TRBJ1-1
d_gene: .
CDR3nt: TGTGCCAGCTCACCACAAGGGGCAATTTTCTTT
CDR3aa: CASSPQGAIFF